This entry concerns a single T cell receptor beta chain. TCRdb fed the 5' RACE reads into MiXCR, producing one record per CDR3 protein. The repertoire holds over 500,000 distinct CDR3 sequences, with approximately 15% as singletons. The sample belongs to a study of T-cell memory formation after mild COVID-19. The CDR3 spans 14 residues. The material sequenced was PBMCs or a T cell subset sorted from them (not recorded which). This receptor was identified in an adult woman who had mild COVID-19 (a few samples of this study predate the infection). Cell type and time point are not known. This chain uses TRBV21-1 with TRBJ2-7; the table's D call, TRBD1, was not checked against the DNA. TRBV21-1 is tagged as a pseudogene. The CDR3 region has the DNA TGTGCCAGCGGGGACCGGGACAGGTTAGGCGAGCAGTACTTC. Its protein product is CASGDRDRLGEQYF.